The rows below give T cell receptor beta chains drawn from one sample of a study of control samples from healthy donors and cancer patients. Only in-frame clones appear in the TCRdb table, and some are missing; sequencing was by immunoSEQ multiplex PCR. The sample carries approximately 120,000 clones, roughly 87% recorded once. The sequenced sample was blood. These receptors came from a man between 18 and 35 years old in good health. The CDR3 runs from the conserved cysteine through the conserved F or W. D genes are given only for firm matches.

d_gene,v_gene,j_gene,len,CDR3aa,CDR3nt
.,TRBV23-1,TRBJ1-1,16,CASRNLGIVMNTEAFF,TGCGCCAGCCGGAACCTAGGGATCGTGATGAACACTGAAGCTTTCTTT
TRBD1,TRBV24-1,TRBJ2-3,13,CAITPRGSDTQYF,TGTGCCATCACACCCAGGGGGTCCGATACGCAGTATTTT
.,TRBV18,TRBJ1-4,14,CASSQDLTNEKLFF,TGTGCCAGCTCACAGGATCTAACTAATGAAAAACTGTTTTTT
.,TRBV7-8,TRBJ2-6,17,CASSLVLYSSGANVLTF,TGTGCCAGCAGCTTAGTCCTCTATAGCTCTGGGGCCAACGTCCTGACTTTC
.,TRBV10-1,TRBJ1-1,12,CASSDFLTEAFF,TGCGCCAGCAGTGATTTTCTCACTGAAGCTTTCTTT
.,TRBV5-1,TRBJ1-1,15,CASSPEGQMNTEAFF,TGCGCCAGCAGCCCAGAAGGACAAATGAACACTGAAGCTTTCTTT
TRBD1,TRBV18,TRBJ1-3,17,CASSPPGTGAFGNTIYF,TGTGCCAGCTCACCGCCCGGGACAGGGGCCTTCGGAAACACCATATATTTT
.,TRBV18,TRBJ2-5,14,CASSPPEWAETQYF,TGTGCCAGCTCACCACCGGAATGGGCAGAGACCCAGTACTTC
.,TRBV12-3/TRBV12-4,TRBJ2-7,12,CASSLRANEQYF,TGTGCCAGCAGTTTAAGGGCCAACGAGCAGTACTTC
.,TRBV19,TRBJ1-5,15,CASSIYGLGGQPQHF,TGTGCCAGTAGTATTTATGGTTTGGGCGGTCAGCCCCAGCATTTT
TRBD1,TRBV18,TRBJ1-5,15,CASSPLGQGNQPQHF,TGTGCCAGCTCACCCTTGGGACAGGGAAATCAGCCCCAGCATTTT